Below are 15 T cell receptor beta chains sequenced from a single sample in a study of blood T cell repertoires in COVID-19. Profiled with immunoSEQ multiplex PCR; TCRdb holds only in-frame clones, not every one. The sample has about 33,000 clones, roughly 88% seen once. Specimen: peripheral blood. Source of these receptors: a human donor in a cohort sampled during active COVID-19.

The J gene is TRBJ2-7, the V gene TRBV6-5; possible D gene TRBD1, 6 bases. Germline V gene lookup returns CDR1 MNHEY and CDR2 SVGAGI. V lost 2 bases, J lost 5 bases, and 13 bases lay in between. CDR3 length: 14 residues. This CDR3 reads CASSYHGQLNEQYF. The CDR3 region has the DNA TGTGCCAGCAGTTACCATGGACAGCTAAACGAGCAGTACTTC.

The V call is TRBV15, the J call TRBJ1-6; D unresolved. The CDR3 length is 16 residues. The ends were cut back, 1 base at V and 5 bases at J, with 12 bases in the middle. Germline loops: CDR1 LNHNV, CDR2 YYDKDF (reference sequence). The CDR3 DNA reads TGTGCCACCAGCAGAGTCGGTTCCATTGATAATTCACCCCTCCACTTT. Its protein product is CATSRVGSIDNSPLHF. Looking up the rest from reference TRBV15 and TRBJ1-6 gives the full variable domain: DAMVIQNPRYQVTQFGKPVTLSCSQTLNHNVMYWYQQKSSQAPKLLFHYYDKDFNNEADTPDNFQSRRPNTSFCFLDIRSPGLGDTAMYLCATSRVGSIDNSPLHFGNGTRLTVT.

Here the CDR3 reads CASSDPGDGSYEQYF. The CDR3 DNA is TGTGCCAGCAGTGATCCAGGGGACGGCTCCTACGAGCAGTACTTC. This chain links TRBV25-1 with TRBJ2-7; weak D call: TRBD1 (6 bases). The V gene lost 3 bases and the J gene lost 0 bases, with 12 bases spanning the gap. CDR3 length: 15 amino acids. Germline-derived CDR1 and CDR2 are MGHDK and SYGVNS.

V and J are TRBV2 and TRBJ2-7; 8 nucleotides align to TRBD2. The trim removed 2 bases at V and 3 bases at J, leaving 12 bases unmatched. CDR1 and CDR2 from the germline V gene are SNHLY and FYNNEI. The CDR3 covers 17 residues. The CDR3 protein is CASSERFGVAGLYEQYF. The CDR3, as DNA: TGTGCCAGCAGTGAAAGGTTCGGGGTAGCGGGGCTCTACGAGCAGTACTTC.

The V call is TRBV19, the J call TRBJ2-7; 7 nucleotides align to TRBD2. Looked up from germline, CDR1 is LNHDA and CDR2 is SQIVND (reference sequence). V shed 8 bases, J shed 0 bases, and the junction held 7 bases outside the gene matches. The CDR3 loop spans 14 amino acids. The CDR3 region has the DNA TGTGCCAGTTCACCCCTAGCGGACTCCTACGAGCAGTACTTC. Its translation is CASSPLADSYEQYF. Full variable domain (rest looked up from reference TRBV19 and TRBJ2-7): DGGITQSPKYLFRKEGQNVTLSCEQNLNHDAMYWYRQDPGQGLRLIYYSQIVNDFQKGDIAEGYSVSREKKESFPLTVTSAQKNPTAFYLCASSPLADSYEQYFGPGTRLTVT.

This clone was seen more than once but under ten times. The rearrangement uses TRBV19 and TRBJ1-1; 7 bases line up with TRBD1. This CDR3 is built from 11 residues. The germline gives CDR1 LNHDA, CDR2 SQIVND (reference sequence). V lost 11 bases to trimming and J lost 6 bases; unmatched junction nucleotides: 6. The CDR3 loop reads CAATGVSEAFF. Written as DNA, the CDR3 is TGTGCCGCTACAGGGGTCTCTGAAGCTTTCTTT.

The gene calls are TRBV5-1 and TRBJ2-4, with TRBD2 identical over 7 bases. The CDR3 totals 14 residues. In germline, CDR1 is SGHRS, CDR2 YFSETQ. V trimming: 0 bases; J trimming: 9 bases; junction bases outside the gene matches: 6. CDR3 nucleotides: TGCGCCAGCAGCTTGGAGACGGGGGGTACCATTCAGTACTTC. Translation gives CASSLETGGTIQYF. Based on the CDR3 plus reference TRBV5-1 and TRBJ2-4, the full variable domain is KAGVTQTPRYLIKTRGQQVTLSCSPISGHRSVSWYQQTPGQGLQFLFEYFSETQRNKGNFPGRFSGRQFSNSRSEMNVSTLELGDSALYLCASSLETGGTIQYFGAGTRLSVL.

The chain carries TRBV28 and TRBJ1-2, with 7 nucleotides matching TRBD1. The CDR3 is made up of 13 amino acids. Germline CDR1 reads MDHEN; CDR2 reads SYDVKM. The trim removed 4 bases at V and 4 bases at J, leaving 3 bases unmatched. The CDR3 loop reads CASSYRGSYGYTF. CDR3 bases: TGTGCCAGCAGTTACAGGGGTAGCTATGGCTACACCTTC.

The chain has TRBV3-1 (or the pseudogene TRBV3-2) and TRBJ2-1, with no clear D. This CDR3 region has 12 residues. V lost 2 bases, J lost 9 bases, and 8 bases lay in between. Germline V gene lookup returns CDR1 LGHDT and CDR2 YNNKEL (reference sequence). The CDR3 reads CASSQPPGEQFF. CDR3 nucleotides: TGTGCCAGCAGCCAACCCCCCGGTGAGCAGTTCTTC.

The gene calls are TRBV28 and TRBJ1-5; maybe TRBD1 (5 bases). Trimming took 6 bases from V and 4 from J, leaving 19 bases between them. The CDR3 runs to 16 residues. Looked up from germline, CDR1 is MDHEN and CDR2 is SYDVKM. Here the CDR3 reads CASSPLRGIGNQPQHF. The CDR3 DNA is TGTGCCAGCAGCCCATTGCGGGGGATAGGTAATCAGCCCCAGCATTTT.

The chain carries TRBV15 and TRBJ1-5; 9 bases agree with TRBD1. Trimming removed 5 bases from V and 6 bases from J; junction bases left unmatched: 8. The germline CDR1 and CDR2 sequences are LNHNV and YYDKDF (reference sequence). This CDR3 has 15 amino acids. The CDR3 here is CATSPGQGGRQPQHF. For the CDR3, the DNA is TGTGCCACCAGCCCGGGACAGGGTGGCCGTCAGCCCCAGCATTTT.

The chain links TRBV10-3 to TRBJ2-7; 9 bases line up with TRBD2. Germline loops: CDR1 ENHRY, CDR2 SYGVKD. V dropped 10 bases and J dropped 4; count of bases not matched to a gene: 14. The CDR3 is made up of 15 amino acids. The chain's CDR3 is CASSGTSHKAYEQYF. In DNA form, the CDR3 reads TGTGCCAGTAGCGGGACTAGCCATAAGGCTTACGAGCAGTACTTC.

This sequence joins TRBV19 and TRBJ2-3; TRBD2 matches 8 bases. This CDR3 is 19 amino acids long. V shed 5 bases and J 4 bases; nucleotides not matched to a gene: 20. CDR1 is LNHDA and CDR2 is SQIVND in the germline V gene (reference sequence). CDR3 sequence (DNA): TGTGCCAGTAGTCCCGACTGGGCGGGGGGCCCTCCCCCCCCAGATACGCAGTATTTT. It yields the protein CASSPDWAGGPPPPDTQYF. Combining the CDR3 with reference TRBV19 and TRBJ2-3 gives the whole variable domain DGGITQSPKYLFRKEGQNVTLSCEQNLNHDAMYWYRQDPGQGLRLIYYSQIVNDFQKGDIAEGYSVSREKKESFPLTVTSAQKNPTAFYLCASSPDWAGGPPPPDTQYFGPGTRLTVL.

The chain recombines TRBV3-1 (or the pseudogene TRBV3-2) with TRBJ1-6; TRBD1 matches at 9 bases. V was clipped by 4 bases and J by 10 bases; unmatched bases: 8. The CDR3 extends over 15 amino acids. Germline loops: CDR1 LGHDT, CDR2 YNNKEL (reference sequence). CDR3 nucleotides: TGTGCCAGCAGCCGCGGGGGGACAGGGAACTCACCCCTCCACTTT. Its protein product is CASSRGGTGNSPLHF.

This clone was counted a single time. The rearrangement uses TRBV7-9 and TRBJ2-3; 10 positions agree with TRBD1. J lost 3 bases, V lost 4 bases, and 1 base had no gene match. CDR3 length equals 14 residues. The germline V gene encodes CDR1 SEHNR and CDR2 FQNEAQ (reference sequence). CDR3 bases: TGTGCCAGCAGCTGGGACAGGGGAACAGATACGCAGTATTTT. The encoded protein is CASSWDRGTDTQYF.